Each of the 21 T cell receptor beta chains below was sequenced from the same sample in a study of Ad26.COV2.S vaccination and SARS-CoV-2 variants. Sample treatment: some 19 received Ad26.COV2.S at low or high dose, single or two shots; five or six received placebo; per-sample allocation not given. On day 63 after the first injection, vaccine and placebo recipients gave samples. The table came from immunoSEQ multiplex PCR; TCRdb's copy has only in-frame clones and leaves some out. Altogether 380,000 or so clones are present, 83% being singletons, with the ten largest covering just under 7.5%. This sample comprised peripheral blood, obtained in a trial of Ad26.COV2.S vaccine versus placebo. The receptors here all came from a person between 18 and 59 years old who received the Ad26.COV2.S COVID-19 vaccine or a placebo.

Of note for this clone: Other DNA sequences of this sample code for an identical CDR3. The genes are TRBV6-2 or TRBV6-3 and TRBJ1-1; 7 bases are a match to TRBD1. The CDR3 extends over 11 amino acids. The germline CDR1 and CDR2 sequences are MNHEY and SVGEGT. The J segment lost 8 bases and the V segment lost 6 bases, leaving 3 bases of the junction unmatched. CDR3 sequence: CASSQGGEAFF. In DNA, the CDR3 is TGTGCCAGCAGCCAGGGGGGAGAAGCTTTCTTT.

The chain recombines TRBV5-1 with TRBJ1-1, with 7 bases matching TRBD1. V was pared by 4 bases and J by 1 base, with 7 bases of the junction left unmatched. CDR3 length: 15 residues. Germline loops: CDR1 SGHRS, CDR2 YFSETQ. CDR3 in DNA: TGCGCCAGCAGCATCAACAGGGGTGCGAACACTGAAGCTTTCTTT. Encoded protein: CASSINRGANTEAFF.

V and J are TRBV15 and TRBJ2-5; D remains ambiguous. Trimming took off 0 bases at V and 1 base at J, with 3 bases between the two ends. The CDR3 consists of 13 residues. The V gene's germline CDR1 is LNHNV and CDR2 YYDKDF (reference sequence). The CDR3 DNA follows: TGTGCCACCAGCAGAGATCCCCAAGAGACCCAGTACTTC. This codes for CATSRDPQETQYF.

V is TRBV18 and J is TRBJ1-1; D is unresolved. Germline V gives CDR1 KGHSH, CDR2 LQKENI. The CDR3 runs to 13 residues. Between the trimmed V and J ends, which lost 5 bases and 1 base, there was a span of 8 bases. The CDR3 reads CASSDIWNTEAFF. The CDR3 nucleotides read TGTGCCAGCTCAGACATTTGGAACACTGAAGCTTTCTTT.

V and J are TRBV7-2 and TRBJ1-4; perhaps TRBD1 as D (5 bases). Trimming removed 5 bases at V and 5 bases at J, with 15 bases between. The CDR3 covers 15 residues. Germline V gene data show CDR1 as SGHTA and CDR2 as FQGNSA. CDR3 protein: CASSALRGQNEKLFF. The CDR3 DNA is TGTGCCAGCAGCGCCCTAAGGGGCCAGAATGAAAAACTGTTTTTT.

The chain employs TRBV5-4 and TRBJ2-1; no clear D. From germline, CDR1 is SGHNT and CDR2 YYREEE (reference sequence). V was clipped by 0 bases and J by 4 bases, with 11 bases between them. The CDR3 runs 15 residues. The CDR3 protein is CASSLDPTEYNEQFF. The CDR3 DNA reads as TGTGCCAGCAGCTTGGACCCCACGGAATACAATGAGCAGTTCTTC.

The rearrangement joins TRBV11-2 to TRBJ1-2; 11 positions agree with TRBD1. The CDR3 spans 16 residues. V was pared by 4 bases and J by 8 bases, with 12 bases of the junction left unmatched. The germline gives CDR1 SGHAT, CDR2 FQNNGV. The CDR3 bases are TGTGCCAGCAGCTCCGGCGGGACAGGGGGTACACAGGGCTACACCTTC. This codes for CASSSGGTGGTQGYTF.

The chain uses TRBV6-5 and TRBJ1-5, with a tentative D call TRBD1 (5 bases). The V gene lost 2 bases and the J gene lost 3 bases, with 8 bases spanning the gap. The V gene's germline CDR1 is MNHEY and CDR2 SVGAGI. CDR3 length: 14 amino acids. Here the CDR3 DNA reads TGTGCCAGCAGTTACAGGGGAACCAATCAGCCCCAGCATTTT. Amino acid sequence: CASSYRGTNQPQHF.

In its sample, this clone was seen a few times. The rearrangement joins TRBV27 to TRBJ2-3; the D call may be TRBD1 or TRBD2 (6 bases each). CDR3 length equals 15 residues. Trimming took 10 bases from V and 4 from J, leaving 21 bases between them. Germline loops: CDR1 MNHEY, CDR2 SMNVEV (reference sequence). CDR3 nucleotides: TGTGCCACCCCGTTTTCACTGGGGGGCGCAGATACGCAGTATTTT. Translation: CATPFSLGGADTQYF.

This clone is a singleton in its sample. The rearrangement joins TRBV19 to TRBJ2-1; 10 bases are a match to TRBD2. Germline loops: CDR1 LNHDA, CDR2 SQIVND (reference sequence). CDR3 length: 15 residues. V was clipped by 5 bases and J by 8 bases; unmatched bases: 9. The CDR3 loop is CASSASSGSTDEQFF. CDR3 nucleotide sequence: TGTGCCAGTAGTGCCTCTAGCGGGAGTACGGATGAGCAGTTCTTC.

This chain uses TRBV5-1 with TRBJ2-2; TRBD2 matches 9 bases. CDR1 SGHRS and CDR2 YFSETQ come from the germline V gene. The junction had 2 bases not matched to a gene; V was cut back by 0 bases and J by 2 bases. The length of the CDR3 is 16 residues. This CDR3 reads CASSLASGENTGELFF. CDR3 bases: TGCGCCAGCAGCTTGGCTAGCGGGGAAAACACCGGGGAGCTGTTTTTT.

This chain uses TRBV5-1 with TRBJ2-1; D is unresolved. CDR1 SGHRS and CDR2 YFSETQ come from the germline V gene. The CDR3 runs 13 residues. With 4 bases removed from V and 8 bases from J, the gap between germline ends came to 13 bases. CDR3 region: CASSGVDFYEQFF. The CDR3, as DNA: TGCGCCAGCAGCGGGGTGGATTTCTATGAGCAGTTCTTC.

V and J are TRBV12-3 or TRBV12-4 and TRBJ1-2; D is undetermined. V lost 2 bases and J 8 bases, leaving 12 bases between the germline ends. This CDR3 region has 13 residues. DNA for the CDR3: TGTGCCAGCAGTTTAATGACCGGGGAGGGCTACACCTTC. The encoded protein is CASSLMTGEGYTF.

The chain uses TRBV9 and TRBJ1-2, with TRBD1 as a possible D gene (5 bases). V was cut by 3 bases and J by 5 bases, with 11 bases left in between. The CDR3 covers 13 residues. Germline V gene sequence: CDR1 SGDLS, CDR2 YYNGEE. CDR3 coding DNA: TGTGCCAGCAGCGGGGGCAGCTTATATGGCTACACCTTC. Encoded protein: CASSGGSLYGYTF.

Concerning this clone: This may stem from a read error, because a much larger clone lies one nucleotide away. The genes are TRBV6-6 and TRBJ2-1; D is unresolved. This CDR3 spans 11 amino acids. Germline CDR1 MNHNY, CDR2 SVGAGI (reference sequence). Trimming cost V 6 bases and J 6 bases, with 6 bases left between them. The CDR3 coding sequence is TGTGCCAGCAGCTTGAGCAATGAGCAGTTCTTC. It is translated as CASSLSNEQFF.

This chain links TRBV7-7 with TRBJ2-5, with TRBD2 matching over 9 bases. Germline lookup yields CDR1 SSHAT and CDR2 FNYEAQ (reference sequence). The CDR3 sequence is 15 residues long. The junction had 9 bases not matched to a gene; V was cut back by 5 bases and J by 5 bases. This CDR3 is CASSAAGGPGETQYF. The CDR3 region has the DNA TGTGCCAGCAGCGCCGCGGGGGGGCCCGGGGAGACCCAGTACTTC. Full variable domain (missing parts from reference TRBV7-7 and TRBJ2-5): GAGVSQSPRYKVTKRGQDVTLRCDPISSHATLYWYQQALGQGPEFLTYFNYEAQPDKSGLPSDRFSAERPEGSISTLTIQRTEQRDSAMYRCASSAAGGPGETQYFGPGTRLLVL.

The J gene is TRBJ1-1, the V gene TRBV14; tentatively, D is TRBD1 (6 bases). The CDR3 has 14 residues. Trimming took off 3 bases at V and 3 bases at J, with 11 bases between the two ends. Germline CDR1 SGHDN, CDR2 FVKESK. The CDR3 protein is CASSQIGGHTEAFF. DNA for the CDR3: TGTGCCAGCAGCCAGATTGGGGGGCACACTGAAGCTTTCTTT.

This clone was seen just once. The chain has TRBV24-1 and TRBJ1-4; D gene unclear. V gave up 5 bases and J gave up 2 bases, with 11 bases separating them. Germline assignment: CDR1 KGHDR and CDR2 SFDVKD. There are 15 residues in the CDR3. CDR3 bases: TGTGCCACCAGTGTCGGCGGCAGGACTAATGAAAAACTGTTTTTT. It encodes CATSVGGRTNEKLFF.

This clone showed up just a few times. The V and J genes are TRBV28 and TRBJ1-3; D is unresolved. Trimming shortened V by 5 bases and J by 4 bases, and 9 bases separated the two germline ends. The CDR3 loop spans 13 amino acids. In germline, CDR1 is MDHEN, CDR2 SYDVKM. The CDR3 is CASSAYFGNTIYF. CDR3 DNA: TGTGCCAGCAGTGCCTATTTCGGAAACACCATATATTTT.

The chain links TRBV30 to TRBJ1-1, with a tentative D call TRBD1 (6 bases). V was cut by 6 bases and J by 7 bases, with 21 bases left in between. The germline CDR1 and CDR2 sequences are GTSNPN and SVGIG (reference sequence). This CDR3 has 14 amino acids. The CDR3 sequence is CACHRSTGIGEAFF. The CDR3 bases are TGTGCCTGCCACCGCTCTACAGGGATCGGTGAAGCTTTCTTT.

The DNA for the CDR3 is TGTGCCAGCAGCTTAGCGAGGGACCAGGGGGCGCGATCACCCCTCCACTTT. It is translated as CASSLARDQGARSPLHF. The genes are TRBV11-1 and TRBJ1-6, with 8 bases lining up with TRBD1. The V gene's germline CDR1 is SGHAT and CDR2 FQDESV (reference sequence). Unmatched junction bases numbered 11, after V lost 0 bases and J lost 10 bases. This CDR3 is 17 amino acids long.